The 9 T cell receptor beta chains reported below all come from one sample, sequenced in a study of T cells after yellow fever vaccination. TCRdb reprocessed the 5' RACE reads via MiXCR and lists one record per CDR3 protein. The table has 550,000 to 750,000 distinct CDR3 sequences, about 13% seen once. Here the sequenced sample was PBMCs, taken on the day of the yellow fever booster vaccination. These receptors all stem from a man aged 25-45 years who received the YFV17D yellow fever vaccine.

This clonotype occurred a few times. The chain links TRBV30 to TRBJ2-1; D is perhaps TRBD1 (6 bases). V lost 8 bases, J lost 2 bases, and 13 bases lay in between. CDR1 and CDR2 (germline): GTSNPN, SVGIG (reference sequence). The CDR3 spans 13 residues. CDR3 coding DNA: TGTGCCCAGCAAGGACAGACCTACAATGAGCAGTTCTTC. This gives the protein CAQQGQTYNEQFF.

The chain recombines TRBV3-1 with TRBJ2-5, with 10 bases lining up with TRBD1. CDR1 is LGHDT and CDR2 is YNNKEL in the germline V gene (reference sequence). Trimming took 2 bases from V and 0 from J; bases not matched to a gene: 3. The CDR3 is 16 amino acids. The CDR3 protein is CASSQPGQGYQETQYF. CDR3 nucleotides: TGTGCCAGCAGCCAACCGGGACAGGGGTACCAAGAGACCCAGTACTTC.

The rearrangement uses TRBV7-2 and TRBJ2-1; TRBD2 aligns across 8 bases. Germline V gene lookup returns CDR1 SGHTA and CDR2 FQGNSA. The ends lost 0 bases at V and 7 bases at J; junction bases unmatched: 8. CDR3 length: 16 amino acids. This CDR3 reads CASSLAGSGTMNEQFF. CDR3 DNA: TGTGCCAGCAGCTTAGCGGGTAGCGGGACGATGAATGAGCAGTTCTTC. The whole variable domain, filled in from reference TRBV7-2 and TRBJ2-1, reads GAGVSQSPSNKVTEKGKDVELRCDPISGHTALYWYRQSLGQGLEFLIYFQGNSAPDKSGLPSDRFSAERTGGSVSTLTIQRTQQEDSAVYLCASSLAGSGTMNEQFFGPGTRLTVL.

The chain combines TRBV20-1 with TRBJ2-5, with D possibly matching TRBD2 (6 bases). V gave up 6 bases and J gave up 2 bases, with 19 bases separating them. The germline V gene encodes CDR1 DFQATT and CDR2 SNEGSKA (reference sequence). CDR3 length: 15 residues. CDR3 in amino acids: CSAGASSGAQETQYF. The CDR3 coding sequence is TGCAGTGCCGGGGCGAGTAGCGGAGCACAAGAGACCCAGTACTTC.

This rearrangement joins TRBV6-5 to TRBJ2-7; TRBD2 is a possible D gene (6 bases). V lost 0 bases and J 4 bases, leaving 16 bases between the germline ends. Germline V gene data show CDR1 as MNHEY and CDR2 as SVGAGI. The CDR3 extends over 16 amino acids. The CDR3 spells CASSYSRELGQYEQYF. The CDR3, as DNA: TGTGCCAGCAGTTACTCCCGGGAGTTGGGCCAATACGAGCAGTACTTC.

The rearrangement links TRBV3-1 to TRBJ1-1; D gene uncertain. This CDR3 has 13 amino acids. Germline CDR1 is LGHDT and CDR2 is YNNKEL (reference sequence). V dropped 1 base and J dropped 6 bases, with 9 bases sitting between them. The CDR3 DNA is TGTGCCAGCAGCCAAGGTGGTTGGGCTGAAGCTTTCTTT. Translation: CASSQGGWAEAFF.

This clonotype was seen a handful of times. The chain employs TRBV6-2 or TRBV6-3 and TRBJ2-7; 11 bases agree with TRBD2. The V gene end was trimmed by 7 bases and the J gene end by 2 bases; junction bases not matched to a gene: 4. CDR3 size: 14 residues. Germline loops: CDR1 MNHEY, CDR2 SVGEGT. CDR3 nucleotides: TGTGCCAGCAATTTAGCGGGAGGGACCTACGAGCAGTACTTC. Its protein is CASNLAGGTYEQYF.

The DNA for the CDR3 is TGTGCCAGCAGTCGCGGGACAAATAATCAGCCCCAGCATTTT. It specifies CASSRGTNNQPQHF. The J gene is TRBJ1-5, the V gene TRBV12-3 or TRBV12-4, with TRBD1 as a possible D gene (6 bases). Trimming removed 5 bases from V and 4 bases from J, with 12 bases in between. This CDR3 is 14 amino acids long.

This clonotype came up a few times. The chain employs TRBV7-9 and TRBJ2-1; 7 bases align to TRBD1. The ends lost 2 bases at V and 6 bases at J; junction bases unmatched: 10. From germline, CDR1 is SEHNR and CDR2 FQNEAQ (reference sequence). The CDR3 has 16 amino acids. This CDR3 reads CASSLSPGQVRNEQFF. The CDR3 DNA reads as TGTGCCAGCAGCTTAAGCCCCGGACAGGTGCGCAATGAGCAGTTCTTC.